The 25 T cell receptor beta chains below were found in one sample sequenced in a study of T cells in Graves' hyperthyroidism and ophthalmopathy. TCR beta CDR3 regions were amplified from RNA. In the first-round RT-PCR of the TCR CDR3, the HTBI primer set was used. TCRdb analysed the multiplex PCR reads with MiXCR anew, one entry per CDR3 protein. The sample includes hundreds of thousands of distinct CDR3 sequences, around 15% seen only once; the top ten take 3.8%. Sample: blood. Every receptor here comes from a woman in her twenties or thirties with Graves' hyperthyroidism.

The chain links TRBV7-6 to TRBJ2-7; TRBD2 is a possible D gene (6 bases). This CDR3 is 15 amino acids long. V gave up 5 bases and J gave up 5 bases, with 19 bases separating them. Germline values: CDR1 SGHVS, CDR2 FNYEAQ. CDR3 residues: CASSPDPGVGDEQYF. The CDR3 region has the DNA TGTGCCAGCAGCCCTGACCCGGGGGTTGGCGACGAGCAGTACTTC. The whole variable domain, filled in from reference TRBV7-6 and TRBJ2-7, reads GAGVSQSPRYKVTKRGQDVALRCDPISGHVSLYWYRQALGQGPEFLTYFNYEAQQDKSGLPNDRFSAERPEGSISTLTIQRTEQRDSAMYRCASSPDPGVGDEQYFGPGTRLTVT.

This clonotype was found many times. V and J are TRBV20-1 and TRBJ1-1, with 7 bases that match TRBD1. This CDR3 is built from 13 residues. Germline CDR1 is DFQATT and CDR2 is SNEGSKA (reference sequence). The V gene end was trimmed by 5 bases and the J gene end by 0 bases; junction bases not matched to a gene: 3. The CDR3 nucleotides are TGCAGTGCTGCGGGGACAGTGAACACTGAAGCTTTCTTT. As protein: CSAAGTVNTEAFF.

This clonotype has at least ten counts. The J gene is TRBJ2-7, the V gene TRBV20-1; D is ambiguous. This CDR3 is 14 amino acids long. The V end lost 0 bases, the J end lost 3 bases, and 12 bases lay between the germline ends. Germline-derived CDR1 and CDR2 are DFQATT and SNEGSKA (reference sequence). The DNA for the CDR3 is TGCAGTGCTAGAGATGTAGGCACAGACTACGAGCAGTACTTC. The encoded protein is CSARDVGTDYEQYF.

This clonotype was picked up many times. CDR3: CASSLALDRGEEQYF. The CDR3 DNA reads TGCGCCAGCAGCTTGGCCTTGGACAGGGGGGAGGAGCAGTACTTC. The rearrangement links TRBV5-1 to TRBJ2-7, with 10 nucleotides matching TRBD1. Looked up from germline, CDR1 is SGHRS and CDR2 is YFSETQ. This CDR3 is built from 15 residues. V was pared by 0 bases and J by 7 bases, with 7 bases of the junction left unmatched. The entire variable domain, with the rest obtained from reference TRBV5-1 and TRBJ2-7, is as follows: KAGVTQTPRYLIKTRGQQVTLSCSPISGHRSVSWYQQTPGQGLQFLFEYFSETQRNKGNFPGRFSGRQFSNSRSEMNVSTLELGDSALYLCASSLALDRGEEQYFGPGTRLTVT.

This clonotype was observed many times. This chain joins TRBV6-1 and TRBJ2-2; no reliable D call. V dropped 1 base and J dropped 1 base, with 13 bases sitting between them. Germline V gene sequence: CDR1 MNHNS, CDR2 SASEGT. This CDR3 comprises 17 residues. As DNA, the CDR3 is TGTGCCAGCAGTGAAGTTGAGGCGGCCCAGAACACCGGGGAGCTGTTTTTT. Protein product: CASSEVEAAQNTGELFF.

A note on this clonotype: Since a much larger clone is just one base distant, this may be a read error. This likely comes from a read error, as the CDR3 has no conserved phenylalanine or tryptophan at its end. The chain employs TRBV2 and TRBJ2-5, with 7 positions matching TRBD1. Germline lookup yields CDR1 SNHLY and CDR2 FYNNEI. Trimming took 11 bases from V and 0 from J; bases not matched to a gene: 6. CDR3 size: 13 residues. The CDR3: CAGRQGYQETQYL. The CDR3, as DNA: TGTGCCGGACGACAGGGATACCAAGAGACCCAGTACCTC.

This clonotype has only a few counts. The CDR3 loop reads CASNQLDEQYF. The CDR3 coding sequence is TGTGCCAGCAACCAATTGGATGAGCAGTACTTC. The chain is built from TRBV7-9 and TRBJ2-7; D unclear. Trimming removed 7 bases from V and 7 bases from J, with 11 bases in between. Germline CDR1 SEHNR, CDR2 FQNEAQ (reference sequence). CDR3 size: 11 residues. The full variable domain, in which reference TRBV7-9 and TRBJ2-7 provide the parts outside the CDR3, is DTGVSQNPRHKITKRGQNVTFRCDPISEHNRLYWYRQTLGQGPEFLTYFQNEAQLEKSRLLSDRFSAERPKGSFSTLEIQRTEQGDSAMYLCASNQLDEQYFGPGTRLTVT.

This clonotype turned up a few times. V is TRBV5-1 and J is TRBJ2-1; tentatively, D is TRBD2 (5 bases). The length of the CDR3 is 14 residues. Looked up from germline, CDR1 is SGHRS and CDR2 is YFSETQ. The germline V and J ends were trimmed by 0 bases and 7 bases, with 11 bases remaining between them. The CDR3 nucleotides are TGCGCCAGCAGCTTGGACGCGCGCGGGAATGAGCAGTTCTTC. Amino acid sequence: CASSLDARGNEQFF.

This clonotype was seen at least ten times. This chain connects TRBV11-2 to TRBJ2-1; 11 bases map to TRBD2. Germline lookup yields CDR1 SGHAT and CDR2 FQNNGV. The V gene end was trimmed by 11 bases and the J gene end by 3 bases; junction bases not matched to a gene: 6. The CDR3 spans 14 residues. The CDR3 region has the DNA TGTGCCGCGAAGACTAGCGGGATCTACAATGAGCAGTTCTTC. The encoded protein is CAAKTSGIYNEQFF.

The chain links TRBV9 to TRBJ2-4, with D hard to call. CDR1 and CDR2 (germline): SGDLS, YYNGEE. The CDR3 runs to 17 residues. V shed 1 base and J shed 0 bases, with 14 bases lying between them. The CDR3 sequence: CASSVRSDALAKNIQYF. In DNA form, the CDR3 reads TGTGCCAGCAGCGTACGGTCAGACGCACTAGCCAAAAACATTCAGTACTTC.

The DNA for the CDR3 is TGTGCCAGCAGTTACTACACACACTACGAGCAGTACTTC. It codes for CASSYYTHYEQYF. The rearrangement joins TRBV6-2 or TRBV6-3 to TRBJ2-7; D gene unclear. The germline V and J ends were trimmed by 1 base and 3 bases, with 7 bases remaining between them. Germline assignment: CDR1 MNHEY and CDR2 SVGEGT. The CDR3 has 13 amino acids.

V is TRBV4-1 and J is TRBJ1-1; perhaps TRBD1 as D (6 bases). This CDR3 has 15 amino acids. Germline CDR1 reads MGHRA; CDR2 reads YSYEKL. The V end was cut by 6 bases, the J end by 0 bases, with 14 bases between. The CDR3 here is CASSYQRTVNTEAFF. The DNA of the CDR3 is TGCGCCAGCAGTTACCAAAGGACAGTGAACACTGAAGCTTTCTTT.

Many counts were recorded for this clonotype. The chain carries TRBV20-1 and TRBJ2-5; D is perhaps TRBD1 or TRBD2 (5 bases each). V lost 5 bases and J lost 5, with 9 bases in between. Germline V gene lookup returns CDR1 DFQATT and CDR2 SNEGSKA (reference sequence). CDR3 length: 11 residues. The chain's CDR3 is CSAGWGETQYF. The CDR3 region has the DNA TGCAGTGCTGGCTGGGGGGAGACCCAGTACTTC.

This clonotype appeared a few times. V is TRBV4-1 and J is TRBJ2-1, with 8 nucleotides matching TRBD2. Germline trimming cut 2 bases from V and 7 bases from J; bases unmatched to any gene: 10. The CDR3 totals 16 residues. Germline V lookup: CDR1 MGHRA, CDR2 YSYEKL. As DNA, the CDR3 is TGCGCCAGCAGCCAACCGATCTCGGCTAGCGGGAATGAGCAGTTCTTC. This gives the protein CASSQPISASGNEQFF.

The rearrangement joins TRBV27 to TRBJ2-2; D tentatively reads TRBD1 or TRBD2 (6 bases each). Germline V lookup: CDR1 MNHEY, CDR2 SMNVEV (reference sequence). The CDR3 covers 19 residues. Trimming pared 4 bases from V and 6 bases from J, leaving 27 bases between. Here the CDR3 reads CASSWGVQAGELSAGELFF. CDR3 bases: TGTGCCAGCAGTTGGGGGGTACAGGCAGGGGAGTTGAGCGCCGGGGAGCTGTTTTTT.

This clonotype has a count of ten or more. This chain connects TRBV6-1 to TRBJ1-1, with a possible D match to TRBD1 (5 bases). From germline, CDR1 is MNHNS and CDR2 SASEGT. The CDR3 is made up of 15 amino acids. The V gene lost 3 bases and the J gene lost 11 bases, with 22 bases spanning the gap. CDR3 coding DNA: TGTGCCAGCAGTGATAGGTTTGGGGCGTTCGTTCCGGCTTTCTTT. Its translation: CASSDRFGAFVPAFF.

The CDR3 protein is CASSISSGPSSYEQYF. The CDR3 DNA reads as TGTGCCAGTAGTATTTCGTCGGGGCCCAGCTCCTACGAGCAGTACTTC. J is TRBJ2-7 and V is TRBV19; tentatively, D is TRBD1 or TRBD2 (5 bases each). The CDR3 is made up of 16 amino acids. CDR1 and CDR2 from the germline V gene are LNHDA and SQIVND (reference sequence). Trimming removed 3 bases at V and 0 bases at J, with 15 bases between.

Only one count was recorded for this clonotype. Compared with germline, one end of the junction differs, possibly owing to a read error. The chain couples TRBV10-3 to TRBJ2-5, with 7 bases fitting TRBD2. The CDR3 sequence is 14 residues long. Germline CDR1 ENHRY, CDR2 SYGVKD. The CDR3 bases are TGTGCCATCAGTCGTACGGGGGGTCAAGAGAGCCAGTACTTC. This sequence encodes CAISRTGGQESQYF.

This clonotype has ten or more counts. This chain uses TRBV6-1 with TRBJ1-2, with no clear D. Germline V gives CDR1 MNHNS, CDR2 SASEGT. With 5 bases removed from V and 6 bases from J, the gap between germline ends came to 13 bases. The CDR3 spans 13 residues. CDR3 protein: CASSRGERNGYTF. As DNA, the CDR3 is TGTGCCAGCAGTCGCGGGGAGAGGAATGGCTACACCTTC.

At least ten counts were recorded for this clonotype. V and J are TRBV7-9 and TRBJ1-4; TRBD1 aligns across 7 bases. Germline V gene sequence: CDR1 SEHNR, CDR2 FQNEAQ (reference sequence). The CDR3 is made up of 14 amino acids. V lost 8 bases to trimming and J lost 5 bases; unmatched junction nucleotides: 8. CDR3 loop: CASSLGTANEKLFF. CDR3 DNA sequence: TGTGCCAGCTCACTGGGGACAGCAAATGAAAAACTGTTTTTT. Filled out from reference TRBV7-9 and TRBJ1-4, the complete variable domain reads DTGVSQNPRHKITKRGQNVTFRCDPISEHNRLYWYRQTLGQGPEFLTYFQNEAQLEKSRLLSDRFSAERPKGSFSTLEIQRTEQGDSAMYLCASSLGTANEKLFFGSGTQLSVL.

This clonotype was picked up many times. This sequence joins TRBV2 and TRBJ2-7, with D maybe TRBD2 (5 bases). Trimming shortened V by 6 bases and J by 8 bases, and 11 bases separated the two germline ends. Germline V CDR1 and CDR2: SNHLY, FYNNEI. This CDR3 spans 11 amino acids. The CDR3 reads CASSSSLKQYF. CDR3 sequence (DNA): TGTGCCAGCAGCTCTAGCTTGAAGCAGTACTTC.

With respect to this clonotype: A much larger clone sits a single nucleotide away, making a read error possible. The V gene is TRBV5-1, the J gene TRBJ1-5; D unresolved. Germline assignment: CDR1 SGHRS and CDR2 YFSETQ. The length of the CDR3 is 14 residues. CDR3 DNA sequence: TGTGCCAGCAGCTTAGGGCAGTTGGGTAGGCCCCAGCATTTT. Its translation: CASSLGQLGRPQHF.

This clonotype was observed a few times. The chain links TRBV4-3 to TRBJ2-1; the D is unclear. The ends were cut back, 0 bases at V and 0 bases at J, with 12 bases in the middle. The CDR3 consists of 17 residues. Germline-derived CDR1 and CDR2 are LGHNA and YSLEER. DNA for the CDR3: TGCGCCAGCAGCCAAGATTTGGCAGCGAGCTCCTACAATGAGCAGTTCTTC. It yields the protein CASSQDLAASSYNEQFF.

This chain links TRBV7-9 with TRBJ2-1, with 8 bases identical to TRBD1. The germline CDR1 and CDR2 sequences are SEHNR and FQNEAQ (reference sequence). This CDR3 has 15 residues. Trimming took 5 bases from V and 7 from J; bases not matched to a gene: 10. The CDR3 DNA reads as TGTGCCAGCAGCCTCCCTCGGACAGGGAATAATGAGCAGTTCTTC. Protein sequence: CASSLPRTGNNEQFF.

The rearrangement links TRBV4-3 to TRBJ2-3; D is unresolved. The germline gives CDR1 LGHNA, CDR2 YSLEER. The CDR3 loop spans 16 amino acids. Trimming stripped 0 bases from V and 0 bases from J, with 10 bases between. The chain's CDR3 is CASSQDEIVSTDTQYF. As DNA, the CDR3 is TGCGCCAGCAGCCAAGATGAGATCGTTAGCACAGATACGCAGTATTTT.